In this sample, the clone carrying this T cell receptor (beta chain) turned up a few times. The antigen remains unidentified. This entry is derived from a study of CD8 T cells in ankylosing spondylitis. Study conclusions and caveats: Blood from ankylosing spondylitis patients appeared to carry a characteristic roughly eight-variant TCR beta motif. Matched synovial fluid from ankylosing spondylitis patients was reported to be enriched for disease-linked clones. Some motif variants had been reported before (in reactive arthritis synovial fluid and blood). CD8+ cells made up the disease-linked clones, which were relatively rare in peripheral blood.

The CDR3 sequence is 13 residues long. Germline V lookup: CDR1 SGHRS, CDR2 YFSETQ. The V gene lost 4 bases and the J gene lost 14 bases, with 19 bases spanning the gap. Preparation of TCR beta libraries was done by quantitative 5'-RACE with molecular barcodes. Via MiXCR, TCRdb re-called the 5' RACE reads, giving one row per CDR3 protein. Counted here are 450,000 to 550,000 distinct CDR3 sequences, approximately 5.3% occurring once; the ten biggest clones make up 3.5%. Sample: blood, either unsorted or a sorted T cell fraction (not recorded which). The chain is built from TRBV5-1 and TRBJ2-1; the D gene is possibly TRBD2 (5 bases). The TCR originated in a male donor with ankylosing spondylitis. CDR3 loop: CASSLVPELEEFF. For the CDR3, the DNA is TGCGCCAGCAGCCTAGTCCCGGAACTAGAGGAGTTCTTC.